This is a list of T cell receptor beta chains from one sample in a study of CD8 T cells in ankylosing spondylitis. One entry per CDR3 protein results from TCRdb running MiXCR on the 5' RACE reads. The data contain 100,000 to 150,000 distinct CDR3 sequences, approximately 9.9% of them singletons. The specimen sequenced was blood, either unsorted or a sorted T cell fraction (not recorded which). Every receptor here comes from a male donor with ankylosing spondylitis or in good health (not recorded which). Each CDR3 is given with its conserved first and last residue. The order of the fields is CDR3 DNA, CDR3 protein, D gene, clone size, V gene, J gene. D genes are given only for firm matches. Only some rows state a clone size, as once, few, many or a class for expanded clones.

TGTGCCAGCAGTGAAGTGGGGGGGGCATGGGAAAAACTGTTTTTT	CASSEVGGAWEKLFF	.	few	TRBV25-1	TRBJ1-4
TGCAGTGCTAGAAGCAGCGATCAGCCCCAGCATTTT	CSARSSDQPQHF	.	.	TRBV20-1	TRBJ1-5
TGCAGTGCTAGCCAGACAGGGACAAACATTCAGTACTTC	CSASQTGTNIQYF	TRBD1	many	TRBV20-1	TRBJ2-4
TGTGCCAGCAGGGGACCGTACTACGAGCAGTACTTC	CASRGPYYEQYF	.	many	TRBV6-5	TRBJ2-7
TGTGCCAGCAGCTTAGCAGGGTATAGCAATCAGCCCCAGCATTTT	CASSLAGYSNQPQHF	.	many	TRBV7-2	TRBJ1-5
TGTGCCAGCAGCCCACCGCGCGATATCACCAAAAACATTCAGTACTTC	CASSPPRDITKNIQYF	.	many	TRBV7-2	TRBJ2-4
TGCAGTGCTAGGGTTGGGGGGGATACGCAGTATTTT	CSARVGGDTQYF	.	many	TRBV20-1	TRBJ2-3
TGTGCCAGCAGGAAGACAGGTTTTCAAGAGACCCAGTACTTC	CASRKTGFQETQYF	.	.	TRBV25-1	TRBJ2-5
TGCAGCGTTGTCAAAACTCGGGCGGGACGAACCCCCAATGAGCAGTTCTTC	CSVVKTRAGRTPNEQFF	.	many	TRBV29-1	TRBJ2-1
TGTGCCAGCAGTCACCCGAAAAGCCGCCGCTCCTACGAGCAGTACTTC	CASSHPKSRRSYEQYF	.	many	TRBV6-2/TRBV6-3	TRBJ2-7
TGTGCCAGCAACCTAGGAGATACGCAGTATTTT	CASNLGDTQYF	.	many	TRBV12-3/TRBV12-4	TRBJ2-3
TGTGCCAGCAATCCTCGGGGAAATGAGCAGTTCTTC	CASNPRGNEQFF	.	.	TRBV12-3/TRBV12-4	TRBJ2-1
TGTGCCAGCTCACCCTCGCAGGGGCCGATGGAGACCCAGTACTTC	CASSPSQGPMETQYF	.	.	TRBV18	TRBJ2-5
TGTGCCAGCAGCCGCCGGGGACTAGCGGTATCGAACACCGGGGAGCTGTTTTTT	CASSRRGLAVSNTGELFF	TRBD2	.	TRBV7-3	TRBJ2-2
TGTGCTAGCAGCTTAGTTAGCGGGACACCCGGGCGAAAAGAGACCCAGTACTTC	CASSLVSGTPGRKETQYF	TRBD2	.	TRBV7-7	TRBJ2-5
TGTGCCAGCAGCTTGCCGACTAGCGGGTACACAGATACGCAGTATTTT	CASSLPTSGYTDTQYF	TRBD2	many	TRBV7-9	TRBJ2-3
TGCGCCAGCAGCTCACGGGGACTAGATGAGGGGTACAATGAGCAGTTCTTC	CASSSRGLDEGYNEQFF	TRBD2	many	TRBV5-1	TRBJ2-1
TGTGCCAGCAGTGGACTAGCGGGAAAGGTCTACGAGCAGTACTTC	CASSGLAGKVYEQYF	TRBD2	many	TRBV27	TRBJ2-7
TGTGCCACCAGCAGAGCCCCGAGACAGGGGCGCGAGCAGTACTTC	CATSRAPRQGREQYF	TRBD1	many	TRBV15	TRBJ2-7
TGTGCCAGCAGTTTAGGAGCCACTAGCGGGAGGGAGACCCAGTACTTC	CASSLGATSGRETQYF	TRBD2	few	TRBV28	TRBJ2-5
TGCGCCAGCAGCACCAACATGAATTCACCCCTCCACTTT	CASSTNMNSPLHF	.	many	TRBV5-1	TRBJ1-6
TGTGCCAGCAGGGACAGGGGGCTTCCTTCAGAGCTGTTTTTT	CASRDRGLPSELFF	TRBD1	many	TRBV6-1	TRBJ2-2
TGTGCCAGCAGCTTGGGCGGCAGGGTGTATCACGAGCAGTACTTC	CASSLGGRVYHEQYF	.	many	TRBV5-6	TRBJ2-7
TGCAGCGCCTTATACCGGGGGACCTACGAGCAGTACTTC	CSALYRGTYEQYF	.	many	TRBV29-1	TRBJ2-7
TGTGCCAGCAGTCAAATAGCGGCAGAGACCCAGTACTTC	CASSQIAAETQYF	.	many	TRBV7-3	TRBJ2-5
TGTGCCAGCAGCTTAACCCCGTTTTCGAGGACGAACGGAGAAGCTTTCTTT	CASSLTPFSRTNGEAFF	.	few	TRBV7-3	TRBJ1-1
TGCGCCAGCAGTCGGGACAGACTCTCTGGAAACACCATATATTTT	CASSRDRLSGNTIYF	TRBD1	few	TRBV28	TRBJ1-3
TGTGCCAGCAATCCCCAAGGACAGGGCTCTGGAAACACCATATATTTT	CASNPQGQGSGNTIYF	TRBD1	.	TRBV28	TRBJ1-3
TGCGCCAGCAGTGTATCCGGGACAGAAGCCTACGAGCAGTACTTC	CASSVSGTEAYEQYF	TRBD1	.	TRBV5-1	TRBJ2-7
TGCAGTGCTACTCGGCTCTCTGGAAACACCATATATTTT	CSATRLSGNTIYF	.	many	TRBV20-1	TRBJ1-3
TGTGCCAGCAGTTTAGCGCCGGGACAGAAGGGATCAGATACGCAGTATTTT	CASSLAPGQKGSDTQYF	TRBD1	many	TRBV12-3/TRBV12-4	TRBJ2-3
TGTGCCAGCAGCTTAAACAACTACAATGAGCAGTTCTTC	CASSLNNYNEQFF	.	many	TRBV7-2	TRBJ2-1
TGTGCCATCAGGGAGCCCGGTCGGACTAGCGGCAATGAGCAGTTCTTC	CAIREPGRTSGNEQFF	TRBD2	many	TRBV10-3	TRBJ2-1
TGCAGTGCTAGTCGTGGGGGCCCCGTCACAGATACGCAGTATTTT	CSASRGGPVTDTQYF	.	.	TRBV20-1	TRBJ2-3
TGCAGTGCTCCTCGCGGGAGTTATGGCAATGAGCAGTTCTTC	CSAPRGSYGNEQFF	TRBD2	many	TRBV20-1	TRBJ2-1
TGTGCCAGCAGCTTAGTGGGCAGGGGAGAGAACACTGAAGCTTTCTTT	CASSLVGRGENTEAFF	.	many	TRBV7-9	TRBJ1-1
TGTGCCAGCAGAGACAGGGTGGACCAGCCCCAGCATTTT	CASRDRVDQPQHF	TRBD1	.	TRBV6-2/TRBV6-3	TRBJ1-5
TGTGCCAGCAGCGTAGGTAGCGGGGGATACAATGAGCAGTTCTTC	CASSVGSGGYNEQFF	TRBD2	many	TRBV9	TRBJ2-1
TGTGCCAGCAGCCGCCGACCCACTGAGCAGTTCTTC	CASSRRPTEQFF	.	.	TRBV7-2	TRBJ2-1
TGCGCCAGCAGCGTTGGACAGGGAGGAGAGACCCAGTACTTC	CASSVGQGGETQYF	TRBD1	few	TRBV5-1	TRBJ2-5
TGTGCCAGCACGCTGAGGGTGAACACTGAAGCTTTCTTT	CASTLRVNTEAFF	.	many	TRBV12-3/TRBV12-4	TRBJ1-1
TGTGCCAGCAGTGGATTAAAATCCGGGGAGCAGTACTTC	CASSGLKSGEQYF	.	.	TRBV6-1	TRBJ2-7
TGTGCCAGCAGTTTTGTAGTCGCGAACACCGGGGAGCTGTTTTTT	CASSFVVANTGELFF	.	.	TRBV12-3/TRBV12-4	TRBJ2-2
TGTGCCAGCAGCCTCCTTGGTAGCGGGAGACTCAATGAGCAGTTCTTC	CASSLLGSGRLNEQFF	TRBD2	.	TRBV7-8	TRBJ2-1
TGCGCCAGCAGCTTCGGACAACCGGGACTGCAAGCCTCCCTGTTCTTC	CASSFGQPGLQASLFF	.	.	TRBV5-1	TRBJ2-1
TGCAGTGCTCAGACTCTAAGCTCCTACAATGAGCAGTTCTTC	CSAQTLSSYNEQFF	.	many	TRBV20-1	TRBJ2-1
TGCAGTGCTGCCACAGCAAACACTGAAGCTTTCTTT	CSAATANTEAFF	.	many	TRBV20-1	TRBJ1-1
TGTGCCAGCAGTTACTCAAGCGGGCCGCTCAATGAGCAGTTCTTC	CASSYSSGPLNEQFF	.	many	TRBV6-5	TRBJ2-1
TGTGCCAGCAGCTCCCCGACTAGCGGGAGATCAGATACGCAGTATTTT	CASSSPTSGRSDTQYF	TRBD2	many	TRBV7-2	TRBJ2-3
TGTGCCACGACAGGGTTTGGGGAGACCCAGTACTTC	CATTGFGETQYF	TRBD1	.	TRBV28	TRBJ2-5
TGCAGTGCTAACGTCAGGTCTGGGGCCAACGTCCTGACTTTC	CSANVRSGANVLTF	.	many	TRBV20-1	TRBJ2-6
TGTGCCAGCAGAACCGGGACTAGCACAGATACGCAGTATTTT	CASRTGTSTDTQYF	.	many	TRBV12-3/TRBV12-4	TRBJ2-3
TGTGCCAGCAGTGAACCTGGACTTGGAGCTCAAGAGACCCAGTACTTC	CASSEPGLGAQETQYF	.	.	TRBV25-1	TRBJ2-5
TGCAGTGCTAGCCCCCTCGGTGACACCGGGGCCAAAAACATTCAGTACTTC	CSASPLGDTGAKNIQYF	.	many	TRBV20-1	TRBJ2-4
TGTGCCAGCTCCCATCGTGGGGAGCGGGAAGCTTTCTTT	CASSHRGEREAFF	.	many	TRBV18	TRBJ1-1
TGCGCCAGCAGCTGGGACACGCTGAGTGATACGCAGTATTTT	CASSWDTLSDTQYF	.	.	TRBV5-1	TRBJ2-3
TGTGCCAGCAGTTACATTGAGGCGCAGGTCTACAATGAGCAGTTCTTC	CASSYIEAQVYNEQFF	.	.	TRBV6-2/TRBV6-3	TRBJ2-1
TGTGCCAGCAGTTTTGGGGATACGCAGTATTTT	CASSFGDTQYF	.	many	TRBV12-3/TRBV12-4	TRBJ2-3
TGTGCCACCAGCAGATTTTTTCGGGAGGGGAGCACAGATACGCAGTATTTT	CATSRFFREGSTDTQYF	TRBD2	many	TRBV15	TRBJ2-3